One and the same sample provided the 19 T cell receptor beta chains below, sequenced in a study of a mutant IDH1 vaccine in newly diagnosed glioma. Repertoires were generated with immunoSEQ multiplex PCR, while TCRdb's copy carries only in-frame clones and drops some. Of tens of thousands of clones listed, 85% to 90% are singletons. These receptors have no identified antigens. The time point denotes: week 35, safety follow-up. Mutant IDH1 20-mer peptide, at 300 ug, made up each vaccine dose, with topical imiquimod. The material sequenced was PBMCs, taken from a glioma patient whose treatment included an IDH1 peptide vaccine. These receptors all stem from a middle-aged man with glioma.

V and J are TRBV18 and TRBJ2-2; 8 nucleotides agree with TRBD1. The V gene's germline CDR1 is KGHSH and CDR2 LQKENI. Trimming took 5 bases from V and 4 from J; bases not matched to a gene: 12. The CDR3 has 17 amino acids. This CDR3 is CASSSIPVTGGTGELFF. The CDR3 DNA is TGTGCCAGCTCATCAATTCCCGTTACAGGGGGCACCGGGGAGCTGTTTTTT.

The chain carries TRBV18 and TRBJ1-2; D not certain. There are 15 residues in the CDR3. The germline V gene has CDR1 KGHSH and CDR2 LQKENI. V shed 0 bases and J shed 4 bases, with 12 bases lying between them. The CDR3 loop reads CASSPPIRTIYGYTF. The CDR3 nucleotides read TGTGCCAGCTCACCACCGATAAGGACTATCTATGGCTACACCTTC.

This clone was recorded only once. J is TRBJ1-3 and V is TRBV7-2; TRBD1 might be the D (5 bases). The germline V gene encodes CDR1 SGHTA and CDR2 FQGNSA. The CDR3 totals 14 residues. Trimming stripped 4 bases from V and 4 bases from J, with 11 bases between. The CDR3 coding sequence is TGTGCCAGCAGCTCAGGGTCGAGGGGAAACACCATATATTTT. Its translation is CASSSGSRGNTIYF.

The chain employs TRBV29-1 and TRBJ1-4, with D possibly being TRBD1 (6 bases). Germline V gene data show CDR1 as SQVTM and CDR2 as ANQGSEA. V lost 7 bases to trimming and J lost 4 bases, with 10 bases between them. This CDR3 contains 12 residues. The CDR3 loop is CSAADSNEKLFF. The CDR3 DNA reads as TGCAGCGCTGCGGACAGTAATGAAAAACTGTTTTTT.

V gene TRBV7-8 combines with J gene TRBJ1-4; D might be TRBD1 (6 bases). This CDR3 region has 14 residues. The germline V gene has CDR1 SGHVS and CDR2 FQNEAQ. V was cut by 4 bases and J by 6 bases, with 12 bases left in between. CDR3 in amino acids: CASSYREGDEKLFF. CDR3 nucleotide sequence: TGTGCCAGCAGCTACAGGGAGGGGGATGAAAAACTGTTTTTT.

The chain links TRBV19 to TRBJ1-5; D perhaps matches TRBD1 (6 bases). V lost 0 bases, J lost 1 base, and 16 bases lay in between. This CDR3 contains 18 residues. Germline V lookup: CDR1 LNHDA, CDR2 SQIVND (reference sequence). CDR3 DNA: TGTGCCAGTAGTATAGATGACAGGATATCGGGAAGCAATCAGCCCCAGCATTTT. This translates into CASSIDDRISGSNQPQHF.

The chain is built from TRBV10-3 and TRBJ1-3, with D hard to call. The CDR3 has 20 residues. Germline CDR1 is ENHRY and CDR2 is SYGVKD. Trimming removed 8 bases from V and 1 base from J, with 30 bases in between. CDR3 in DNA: TGTGCCATCCTAAGAAAATTACCAGCTTCTTCTACCTTTTCTGGAAACACCATATATTTT. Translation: CAILRKLPASSTFSGNTIYF.

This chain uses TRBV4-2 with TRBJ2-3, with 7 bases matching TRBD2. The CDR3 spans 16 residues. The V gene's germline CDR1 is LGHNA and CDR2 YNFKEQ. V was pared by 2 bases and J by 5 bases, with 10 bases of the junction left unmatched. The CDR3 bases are TGTGCCAGCAGCCAAACCTCTAGCGGACCAAGAGATACGCAGTATTTT. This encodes CASSQTSSGPRDTQYF.

The CDR3 reads CASSQGLAGSTDTQYF. CDR3 in DNA: TGCGCCAGCAGCCAGGGACTAGCGGGGAGCACAGATACGCAGTATTTT. The genes are TRBV5-1 and TRBJ2-3, with 13 positions matching TRBD2. Germline values: CDR1 SGHRS, CDR2 YFSETQ. The CDR3 is made up of 16 amino acids. V lost 4 bases to trimming and J lost 0 bases; unmatched junction nucleotides: 2.

The DNA of the CDR3 is TGTGCCAGCAGCTTACTGGGCAGCAGGACAAGTGGCTACACCTTC. Its protein product is CASSLLGSRTSGYTF. V is TRBV11-2 and J is TRBJ1-2, with D possibly being TRBD1 (5 bases). Deletions cut 2 bases from V and 7 bases from J, with 17 bases between. This CDR3 has 15 amino acids. Per germline, CDR1 SGHAT and CDR2 FQNNGV.

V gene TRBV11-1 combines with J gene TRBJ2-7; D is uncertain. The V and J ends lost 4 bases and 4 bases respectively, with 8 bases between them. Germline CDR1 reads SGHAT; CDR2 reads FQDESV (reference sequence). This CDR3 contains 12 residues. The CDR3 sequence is CASSSASYEQYF. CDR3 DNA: TGTGCCAGCAGCTCGGCCTCGTACGAGCAGTACTTC.

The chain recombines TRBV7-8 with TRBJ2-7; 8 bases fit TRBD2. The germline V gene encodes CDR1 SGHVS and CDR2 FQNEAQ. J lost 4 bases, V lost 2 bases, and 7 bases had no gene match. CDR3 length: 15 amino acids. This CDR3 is CASSLTSGTLYEQYF. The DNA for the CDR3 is TGTGCCAGCAGCTTAACTAGCGGTACTTTATACGAGCAGTACTTC.

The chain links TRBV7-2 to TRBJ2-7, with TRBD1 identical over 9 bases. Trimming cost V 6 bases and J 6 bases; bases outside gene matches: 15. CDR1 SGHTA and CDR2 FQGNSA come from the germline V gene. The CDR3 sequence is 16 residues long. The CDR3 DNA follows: TGTGCCAGCAGGTACGCGTCCGGGACAGGGTTAGGCGAGCAGTACTTC. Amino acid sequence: CASRYASGTGLGEQYF.

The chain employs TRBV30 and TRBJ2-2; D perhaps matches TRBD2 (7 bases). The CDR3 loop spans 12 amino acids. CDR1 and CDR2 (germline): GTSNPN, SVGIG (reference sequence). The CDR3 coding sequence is TGTGCGTGGGGGGGCCCCACCGGGGAGCTGTTTTTT. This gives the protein CAWGGPTGELFF.

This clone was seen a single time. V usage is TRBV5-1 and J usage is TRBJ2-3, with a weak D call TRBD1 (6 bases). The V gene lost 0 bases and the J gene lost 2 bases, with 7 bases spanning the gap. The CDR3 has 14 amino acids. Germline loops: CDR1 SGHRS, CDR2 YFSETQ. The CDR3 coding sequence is TGCGCCAGCAGCTTGGACAGGGTCACAGATACGCAGTATTTT. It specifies CASSLDRVTDTQYF.

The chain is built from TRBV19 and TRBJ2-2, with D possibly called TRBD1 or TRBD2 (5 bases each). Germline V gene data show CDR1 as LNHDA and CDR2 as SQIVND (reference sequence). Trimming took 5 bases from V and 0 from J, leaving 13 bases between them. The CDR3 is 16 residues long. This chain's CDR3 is CASSGMRGTNTGELFF. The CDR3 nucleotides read TGTGCCAGTAGTGGCATGAGGGGAACGAACACCGGGGAGCTGTTTTTT.

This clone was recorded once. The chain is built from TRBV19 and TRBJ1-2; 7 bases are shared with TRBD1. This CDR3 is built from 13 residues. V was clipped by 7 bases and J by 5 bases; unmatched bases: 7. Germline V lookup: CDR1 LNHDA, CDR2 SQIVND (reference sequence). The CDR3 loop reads CASIADRAYGYTF. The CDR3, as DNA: TGTGCCAGTATTGCCGACAGGGCTTATGGCTACACCTTC.

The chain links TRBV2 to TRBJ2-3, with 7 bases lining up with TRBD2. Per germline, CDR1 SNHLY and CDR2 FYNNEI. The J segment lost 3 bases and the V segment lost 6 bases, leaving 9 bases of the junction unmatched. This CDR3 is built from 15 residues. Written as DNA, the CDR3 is TGTGCCAGCAGCGCCGGACTAGACCCTACAGATACGCAGTATTTT. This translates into CASSAGLDPTDTQYF.

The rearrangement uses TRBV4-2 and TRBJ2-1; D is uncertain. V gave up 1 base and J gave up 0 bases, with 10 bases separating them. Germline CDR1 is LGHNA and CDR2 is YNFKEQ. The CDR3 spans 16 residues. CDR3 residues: CASSQGRSSSYNEQFF. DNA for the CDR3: TGTGCCAGCAGCCAAGGGCGGTCTAGCTCCTACAATGAGCAGTTCTTC.